This T cell receptor (beta chain) was recorded in a study of cytomegalovirus exposure and HLA in healthy donors. Germline V CDR1 and CDR2: MNHEY, SVGAGI. The length of the CDR3 is 16 residues. Trimming took off 0 bases at V and 8 bases at J, with 19 bases between the two ends. The PCR ran on 60 Vbeta and 13 Jbeta primers. The data were produced by immunoSEQ multiplex PCR, yet TCRdb's version contains in-frame clones alone and is incomplete. In the table there are fewer than 100,000 clones, 78% of which are singletons. Details on this clone: Its matching antigen is unknown.

Whole-study results and caveats: Common viral pathogens seemed, in a later analysis, to connect with several of the most significant clusters. A missense DCLRE1C variant was associated with V- and J-gene trimming of TCR beta chains in a later analysis, and an independent cohort replicated the association.

The chain uses TRBV6-5 and TRBJ1-2; tentatively, D is TRBD1 (5 bases). The sequenced material came from PBMCs. This receptor was identified in a woman aged 55-70 years in good health and CMV-seronegative. The CDR3 nucleotides are TGTGCCAGCAGTTACTCTCTAGTTCCAGGGTCGGTAGGCTACACCTTC. It is translated as CASSYSLVPGSVGYTF.